The 2 T cell receptor beta chains reported below all come from one sample, sequenced in a study of cytomegalovirus exposure and HLA in healthy donors. It was with 60 Vbeta and 13 Jbeta primers that the PCR ran. Assay: immunoSEQ multiplex PCR; the TCRdb copy retains only in-frame clones and omits some. This table has around 260,000 clones, roughly 80% appearing once. The source material was PBMCs. Receptors originate from a girl between 2 and 10 years old in good health and CMV-seronegative.

The genes are TRBV9 and TRBJ1-5, with 10 bases identical to TRBD1. This CDR3 region has 14 residues. The germline V gene has CDR1 SGDLS and CDR2 YYNGEE. Unmatched junction bases numbered 1, after V lost 2 bases and J lost 5 bases. CDR3 sequence reads: CASSVTGGDQPQHF. The CDR3 DNA reads TGTGCCAGCAGCGTGACAGGGGGCGATCAGCCCCAGCATTTT.

The chain combines TRBV6-1 with TRBJ1-3, with D unclear. CDR3 length: 16 amino acids. Germline assignment: CDR1 MNHNS and CDR2 SASEGT. The V end lost 1 base, the J end lost 4 bases, and 14 bases lay between the germline ends. As DNA, the CDR3 is TGTGCCAGCAGTGAAGTCCCGGGATTAACGGGAAACACCATATATTTT. Translating it yields CASSEVPGLTGNTIYF.